The 32 T cell receptor beta chains listed next were all sequenced from one sample in a study of T cell repertoires in cytomegalovirus infection. Via MiXCR, TCRdb re-called the reads, giving one row per CDR3 protein. The sample shows hundreds of thousands of distinct CDR3 sequences, under 35% of them seen only once. Which antigens these TCRs recognize remains unknown. Sequenced here: cultured PBMCs, sampled from culture after CMV antigen stimulation. Receptors were obtained from a human donor in good health (CMV status not recorded). Some clones in this sample may be carry-over from other donors' samples.

This clonotype was recorded a few times. The chain has TRBV12-5 and TRBJ1-6, with unresolved D. This CDR3 contains 12 residues. Germline loops: CDR1 LGHNT, CDR2 FRNRAP. The V end lost 7 bases, the J end lost 5 bases, and 6 bases lay between the germline ends. The CDR3 loop is CASALNNSPLHF. CDR3 DNA: TGTGCTAGTGCCCTGAATAATTCACCCCTCCACTTT. Supplemented by reference TRBV12-5 and TRBJ1-6, the full variable domain reads DARVTQTPRHKVTEMGQEVTMRCQPILGHNTVFWYRQTMMQGLELLAYFRNRAPLDDSGMPKDRFSAEMPDATLATLKIQPSEPRDSAVYFCASALNNSPLHFGNGTRLTVT.

This clonotype was observed at least ten times. The chain couples TRBV7-8 to TRBJ2-1; TRBD2 agrees at 8 bases. The ends lost 3 bases at V and 4 bases at J; junction bases unmatched: 11. From germline, CDR1 is SGHVS and CDR2 FQNEAQ. This CDR3 region has 17 residues. CDR3 sequence (DNA): TGTGCCAGCAGCTTCCGCGGGGTAGCGGGAACGTACAATGAGCAGTTCTTC. It translates to CASSFRGVAGTYNEQFF. The full variable domain, in which reference TRBV7-8 and TRBJ2-1 provide the parts outside the CDR3, is GAGVSQSPRYKVAKRGQDVALRCDPISGHVSLFWYQQALGQGPEFLTYFQNEAQLDKSGLPSDRFFAERPEGSVSTLKIQRTQQEDSAVYLCASSFRGVAGTYNEQFFGPGTRLTVL.

This clonotype was detected many times. The V gene is TRBV28, the J gene TRBJ1-4; the D gene is possibly TRBD1 (5 bases). This CDR3 has 16 amino acids. The V end lost 6 bases, the J end lost 7 bases, and 21 bases lay between the germline ends. Germline V CDR1 and CDR2: MDHEN, SYDVKM. The CDR3 loop is CASSPVLGVLGEKLFF. CDR3 sequence (DNA): TGTGCCAGCAGCCCAGTCCTAGGGGTTTTAGGTGAAAAACTGTTTTTT. The full variable domain, rest sourced from reference TRBV28 and TRBJ1-4, is DVKVTQSSRYLVKRTGEKVFLECVQDMDHENMFWYRQDPGLGLRLIYFSYDVKMKEKGDIPEGYSVSREKKERFSLILESASTNQTSMYLCASSPVLGVLGEKLFFGSGTQLSVL.

The chain links TRBV2 to TRBJ2-7, with 8 bases lining up with TRBD2. V dropped 6 bases and J dropped 3; count of bases not matched to a gene: 10. CDR1 is SNHLY and CDR2 is FYNNEI in the germline V gene. The CDR3 is made up of 15 amino acids. The CDR3 DNA reads TGTGCCAGCAGCCGTACTAGCGGTCTCTTCTACGAGCAGTACTTC. Amino acid sequence: CASSRTSGLFYEQYF.

In DNA, the CDR3 is TGTGCCAGCAGCGGGACTAGCGGGGGGTCCCCTGGGTCAGATACGCAGTATTTT. It is translated as CASSGTSGGSPGSDTQYF. This chain links TRBV3-1 with TRBJ2-3, with 15 bases lining up with TRBD2. The germline CDR1 and CDR2 sequences are LGHDT and YNNKEL (reference sequence). V lost 5 bases to trimming and J lost 4 bases; unmatched junction nucleotides: 10. This CDR3 has 18 residues.

This sequence joins TRBV12-3 or TRBV12-4 and TRBJ1-1; 9 bases match TRBD1. V shed 7 bases and J 4 bases; nucleotides not matched to a gene: 1. The CDR3 contains 12 residues. The CDR3 DNA sequence: TGTGCCAGCACGGGACAGGGCACTGAAGCTTTCTTT. Protein sequence: CASTGQGTEAFF.

This chain links TRBV28 with TRBJ2-7; 9 bases are a match to TRBD1. CDR1 and CDR2 (germline): MDHEN, SYDVKM. Losses at the gene ends were 6 bases for V and 2 bases for J; bases not matched to a gene: 5. This CDR3 contains 14 residues. CDR3 sequence (DNA): TGTGCCAGCAGAGACCGGGACAGGGCCTACGAGCAGTACTTC. It codes for CASRDRDRAYEQYF. The whole variable domain, remainder taken from reference TRBV28 and TRBJ2-7, is DVKVTQSSRYLVKRTGEKVFLECVQDMDHENMFWYRQDPGLGLRLIYFSYDVKMKEKGDIPEGYSVSREKKERFSLILESASTNQTSMYLCASRDRDRAYEQYFGPGTRLTVT.

This clonotype was found a few times. The J gene is TRBJ2-7, the V gene TRBV27; TRBD2 matches at 8 bases. The V segment lost 4 bases and the J segment 0 bases; nucleotides outside the gene matches: 8. The CDR3 runs to 16 residues. The germline V gene encodes CDR1 MNHEY and CDR2 SMNVEV (reference sequence). This CDR3 is CASSSGLALSSYEQYF. The CDR3 DNA is TGTGCCAGCAGTTCCGGACTAGCACTTAGCTCCTACGAGCAGTACTTC.

The chain couples TRBV19 to TRBJ1-1; D is perhaps TRBD1 (6 bases). The V gene lost 0 bases and the J gene lost 6 bases, with 11 bases spanning the gap. Germline loops: CDR1 LNHDA, CDR2 SQIVND (reference sequence). The CDR3 extends over 14 amino acids. The CDR3 sequence is CASSIDGAGAEAFF. CDR3 bases: TGTGCCAGTAGTATAGATGGGGCAGGGGCTGAAGCTTTCTTT.

The J gene is TRBJ2-3, the V gene TRBV9, with 8 bases aligning to TRBD2. Germline trimming cut 3 bases from V and 6 bases from J; bases unmatched to any gene: 9. Germline CDR1 is SGDLS and CDR2 is YYNGEE. The CDR3 spans 15 residues. Written as DNA, the CDR3 is TGTGCCAGCAGCGGTTCCGGGACTAGAGGGGATACGCAGTATTTT. Amino acids: CASSGSGTRGDTQYF.

This clonotype was observed a few times. The V call is TRBV11-2, the J call TRBJ2-7; a possible D gene is TRBD2 (7 bases). V lost 0 bases and J 3 bases, leaving 12 bases between the germline ends. Germline V gene lookup returns CDR1 SGHAT and CDR2 FQNNGV. The CDR3 is 15 amino acids. The CDR3 sequence is CASSLEGGPVYEQYF. CDR3 nucleotide sequence: TGTGCCAGCAGCTTAGAGGGGGGGCCCGTCTACGAGCAGTACTTC.

In this sample, this clonotype turned up a few times. This chain links TRBV5-4 with TRBJ1-2; the D gene is possibly TRBD1 (5 bases). Germline lookup yields CDR1 SGHNT and CDR2 YYREEE (reference sequence). The CDR3 runs to 16 residues. The V end lost 5 bases, the J end lost 3 bases, and 20 bases lay between the germline ends. The CDR3 DNA reads as TGTGCCAGCAGAAATTTCCCGGACACCGATTACTATGGCTACACCTTC. Translated: CASRNFPDTDYYGYTF.

The CDR3 DNA is TGTGCCAGCAGCTTAACTAGCCGGGGGACAGGGGACACTGAAGCTTTCTTT. Encoded protein: CASSLTSRGTGDTEAFF. V gene TRBV7-3 combines with J gene TRBJ1-1; 10 bases line up with TRBD1. This CDR3 is 17 amino acids long. Germline assignment: CDR1 SGHTA and CDR2 FQGTGA. Germline trimming cut 0 bases from V and 3 bases from J; bases unmatched to any gene: 7.

This rearrangement joins TRBV7-9 to TRBJ1-1; D perhaps matches TRBD1 (6 bases). Germline-derived CDR1 and CDR2 are SEHNR and FQNEAQ (reference sequence). V lost 1 base to trimming and J lost 3 bases, with 12 bases between them. The CDR3 is made up of 15 amino acids. This CDR3 reads CASSLGTAEDTEAFF. The CDR3 DNA follows: TGTGCCAGCAGCTTAGGGACAGCCGAGGACACTGAAGCTTTCTTT.

V usage is TRBV7-6 and J usage is TRBJ2-7, with D unclear. CDR3 length: 12 amino acids. Germline CDR1 is SGHVS and CDR2 is FNYEAQ. Deletions cut 5 bases from V and 2 bases from J, with 7 bases between. The DNA for the CDR3 is TGTGCCAGCAGCCGACGGGCCTACGAGCAGTACTTC. Its protein product is CASSRRAYEQYF.

This clonotype was recorded a few times. CDR3 protein: CASSALLASDETQYF. Here the CDR3 DNA reads TGTGCCAGTAGTGCCCTCCTAGCGTCTGATGAGACCCAGTACTTC. This chain links TRBV19 with TRBJ2-5, with D possibly TRBD2 on 6 matching bases. The length of the CDR3 is 15 residues. CDR1 LNHDA and CDR2 SQIVND come from the germline V gene (reference sequence). V lost 5 bases, J lost 5 bases, and 18 bases lay in between.

This clonotype was seen at least ten times. The V gene is TRBV27, the J gene TRBJ2-3, with a tentative D call TRBD2 (6 bases). The CDR3 has 15 residues. The germline V and J ends were trimmed by 2 bases and 6 bases, with 15 bases remaining between them. Germline CDR1 MNHEY, CDR2 SMNVEV (reference sequence). The CDR3 loop reads CASSLIPGEGDTQYF. CDR3 nucleotides: TGTGCCAGCAGTTTAATCCCGGGAGAAGGGGATACGCAGTATTTT.

This clonotype was seen a handful of times. The chain combines TRBV11-2 with TRBJ1-6; perhaps TRBD1 as D (5 bases). Germline values: CDR1 SGHAT, CDR2 FQNNGV. Trimming took off 8 bases at V and 7 bases at J, with 21 bases between the two ends. The CDR3 is 16 amino acids. The CDR3 loop is CASSPNSGPANSPLHF. In nucleotides, the CDR3 is TGTGCCAGCTCGCCTAATTCAGGGCCTGCCAATTCACCCCTCCACTTT. Together with reference TRBV11-2 and TRBJ1-6, the CDR3 gives the full variable domain: EAGVAQSPRYKIIEKRQSVAFWCNPISGHATLYWYQQILGQGPKLLIQFQNNGVVDDSQLPKDRFSAERLKGVDSTLKIQPAKLEDSAVYLCASSPNSGPANSPLHFGNGTRLTVT.

In its sample, this clonotype was seen many times. This chain connects TRBV7-3 to TRBJ2-5; 7 nucleotides match TRBD1. The germline CDR1 and CDR2 sequences are SGHTA and FQGTGA. V was clipped by 4 bases and J by 7 bases; unmatched bases: 6. This CDR3 spans 13 amino acids. The CDR3 sequence is CASSSEPGGTQYF. CDR3 sequence (DNA): TGTGCCAGCAGCTCGGAACCAGGGGGGACCCAGTACTTC.

The chain uses TRBV24-1 and TRBJ2-2; TRBD2 matches 9 bases. Germline values: CDR1 KGHDR, CDR2 SFDVKD. The CDR3 length is 18 residues. The V gene end was trimmed by 1 base and the J gene end by 3 bases; junction bases not matched to a gene: 8. CDR3 sequence (DNA): TGTGCCACCAGTGATTTCGGGCGAGCGGGAGGCTACACCGGGGAGCTGTTTTTT. Encoded protein: CATSDFGRAGGYTGELFF.

The V gene is TRBV4-1, the J gene TRBJ2-7, with D possibly being TRBD2 (6 bases). V was pared by 0 bases and J by 2 bases, with 11 bases between. The CDR3 is 15 residues long. The germline CDR1 and CDR2 sequences are MGHRA and YSYEKL. The CDR3: CASSQEDSGAYEQYF. CDR3 DNA sequence: TGCGCCAGCAGCCAAGAAGATAGCGGCGCCTACGAGCAGTACTTC.

The rearrangement links TRBV5-6 to TRBJ2-2; 14 nucleotides agree with TRBD2. The CDR3 has 18 amino acids. V lost 4 bases to trimming and J lost 8 bases; unmatched junction nucleotides: 13. Germline lookup yields CDR1 SGHDT and CDR2 YYEEEE. The CDR3 DNA follows: TGTGCCAGCAGCCCCGGACTAGCGGGGGGCCTACTAGGAGGGGAGCTGTTTTTT. Protein sequence: CASSPGLAGGLLGGELFF.

The chain uses TRBV12-3 or TRBV12-4 and TRBJ2-7; 8 bases are shared with TRBD2. CDR3 length: 17 amino acids. Trimming cost V 0 bases and J 2 bases; bases outside gene matches: 9. This CDR3 is CASSLALGGGPPYEQYF. The CDR3 coding sequence is TGTGCCAGCAGTTTAGCCCTAGGCGGGGGGCCACCCTACGAGCAGTACTTC.

This chain joins TRBV30 and TRBJ1-1; 9 positions match TRBD1. This CDR3 contains 15 residues. V shed 1 base and J 1 base; nucleotides not matched to a gene: 4. Germline CDR1 and CDR2: GTSNPN and SVGIG (reference sequence). CDR3 region: CAWSETGGWNTEAFF. The CDR3 region has the DNA TGTGCCTGGAGTGAGACAGGGGGATGGAACACTGAAGCTTTCTTT.

The chain joins TRBV20-1 to TRBJ2-1, with D perhaps TRBD1 or TRBD2 (6 bases each). Trimming removed 5 bases at V and 7 bases at J, with 12 bases between. CDR3 length equals 12 residues. Germline V gene data show CDR1 as DFQATT and CDR2 as SNEGSKA (reference sequence). CDR3 sequence: CSARLGGNEQFF. Written as DNA, the CDR3 is TGCAGTGCTCGCCTAGGGGGGAATGAGCAGTTCTTC.

This clonotype was observed a handful of times. In nucleotides, the CDR3 is TGTGCCAGCAGGGAGACTAGCGGGACGGACTCCTACAATGAGCAGTTCTTC. It codes for CASRETSGTDSYNEQFF. V gene TRBV2 combines with J gene TRBJ2-1; 11 bases fit TRBD2. The length of the CDR3 is 17 residues. Trimming cost V 6 bases and J 0 bases; bases outside gene matches: 7. CDR1 and CDR2 from the germline V gene are SNHLY and FYNNEI.

The chain employs TRBV7-2 and TRBJ2-1, with 9 positions matching TRBD2. The ends lost 5 bases at V and 3 bases at J; junction bases unmatched: 5. The V gene's germline CDR1 is SGHTA and CDR2 FQGNSA. This CDR3 contains 15 residues. This CDR3 reads CASSKGTSRYNEQFF. The CDR3 coding sequence is TGTGCCAGCAGCAAAGGGACTAGCCGCTACAATGAGCAGTTCTTC.

The J gene is TRBJ2-1, the V gene TRBV30; D gene uncertain. The germline V gene has CDR1 GTSNPN and CDR2 SVGIG (reference sequence). Trimming removed 0 bases from V and 7 bases from J, with 4 bases in between. This CDR3 has 11 amino acids. The CDR3 sequence: CAWSVGNEQFF. In DNA, the CDR3 is TGTGCCTGGAGTGTTGGGAATGAGCAGTTCTTC. Supplemented by reference TRBV30 and TRBJ2-1, the full variable domain reads SQTIHQWPATLVQPVGSPLSLECTVEGTSNPNLYWYRQAAGRGLQLLFYSVGIGQISSEVPQNLSASRPQDRQFILSSKKLLLSDSGFYLCAWSVGNEQFFGPGTRLTVL.

This sequence joins TRBV12-3 or TRBV12-4 and TRBJ1-2, with 8 bases identical to TRBD1. This CDR3 is built from 16 residues. The V segment lost 1 base and the J segment 4 bases; nucleotides outside the gene matches: 8. CDR3 amino acids: CASSLVIQGGFYGYTF. In nucleotides, the CDR3 is TGTGCCAGCAGTTTAGTTATACAGGGGGGTTTCTATGGCTACACCTTC.

This clonotype was counted a few times. The chain has TRBV28 and TRBJ1-1, with D unclear. The V and J ends lost 2 bases and 0 bases respectively, with 10 bases between them. Per the germline V gene, CDR1 is MDHEN and CDR2 is SYDVKM. This CDR3 spans 15 amino acids. The chain's CDR3 is CASSLMVPLNTEAFF. The CDR3 coding sequence is TGTGCCAGCAGTTTAATGGTTCCGCTGAACACTGAAGCTTTCTTT.

The genes are TRBV19 and TRBJ1-2; TRBD1 agrees at 7 bases. The V gene's germline CDR1 is LNHDA and CDR2 SQIVND (reference sequence). V lost 5 bases to trimming and J lost 0 bases; unmatched junction nucleotides: 9. CDR3 length: 16 residues. CDR3 protein: CASSPRTGVSNYGYTF. The CDR3 DNA reads as TGTGCCAGTAGTCCGCGGACAGGCGTCTCTAACTATGGCTACACCTTC.

The gene calls are TRBV6-6 and TRBJ2-1; D not resolved. Germline V CDR1 and CDR2: MNHNY, SVGAGI (reference sequence). The CDR3 spans 15 residues. Trimming left V 6 bases short and J 1 base short, with 13 bases between. For the CDR3, the DNA is TGTGCCAGCAGCGGTGTGGGTCCTTCCTACAATGAGCAGTTCTTC. This gives the protein CASSGVGPSYNEQFF.